This TCR beta chain was identified in a study of PD-1 blockade in classical Hodgkin lymphoma. A note on this clone: Its antigen is as yet unknown.

General study points: TCR diversity in CD4+, not CD8+, cells rose significantly by C4D1.

Germline-derived CDR1 and CDR2 are SGHVS and FQNEAQ. With 2 bases clipped from V and 3 bases from J, the junction kept 6 bases outside the gene matches. This CDR3 is built from 15 residues. All the patients suffered relapse after autologous stem cell transplantation, and brentuximab vedotin exposure differed. Patients had relapsed/refractory classical Hodgkin lymphoma with complete response, partial response or progressive disease as best response. Sequenced by immunoSEQ multiplex PCR; TCRdb stores in-frame clones only, minus some. The sample carries some 62,000 clones, around 88% recorded once. This material consisted of peripheral blood mononuclear cells (PBMCs), taken at baseline. This TCR was recovered from a human donor with classical Hodgkin lymphoma. V and J are TRBV7-8 and TRBJ2-7; TRBD2 aligns across 8 bases. CDR3 bases: TGTGCCAGCAGCTTAACAGCGGGGGACTTCTACGAGCAGTACTTC. Encoded protein: CASSLTAGDFYEQYF.